This T cell receptor (beta chain) was sequenced for a study of regulatory T cells in long-lasting Graves disease. Findings and limits, study-wide: Repertoires from persistent disease leaned toward TRBV28, TRBJ1-2 and TRBJ2-5.

This clonotype was counted many times. Its antigen is not known. One end of the junction is discordant with germline, which a read error may explain. From germline, CDR1 is MDHEN and CDR2 SYDVKM. This CDR3 has 10 amino acids. Building of the TCR beta libraries involved iRepertoire HTBI primers and Arm-PCR of CDR3 regions. TCRdb processed the multiplex PCR reads anew with MiXCR; each CDR3 protein has one entry. The sample has under 250,000 distinct CDR3 sequences; around 20% are singletons. Time point in this sample: newly diagnosed GD, antithyroid drugs for less than 3 months. PBMCs were the source of the RNA used for TCR sequencing. Graves' disease diagnoses used American Thyroid Association guidelines. This same sample was also part of a study on T cells in Graves' hyperthyroidism and ophthalmopathy. That work contributes: Among the patients, aged 18 to 65, hyperthyroidism was newly diagnosed and had lasted under 2 months. First-round RT-PCR of the TCR CDR3 relied on the HTBI primer set.

This clonotype was sampled from a woman under 40 with Graves disease. The specimen was peripheral blood mononuclear cells (PBMCs), collected at new diagnosis, from a patient treated with antithyroid drugs. V and J are TRBV28 and TRBJ1-2; D uncertain. The CDR3 spells CASSFLGGNF. CDR3 DNA: TGTGCCAGCAGTTTTTTGGGCGGGAACTTC.